Presented here are 29 T cell receptor beta chains from one specimen sequenced in a study of cytomegalovirus exposure and HLA in healthy donors. The PCR was carried out with 60 Vbeta primers and 13 Jbeta primers. The method was immunoSEQ multiplex PCR; TCRdb's version includes in-frame clones alone and lacks a portion of them. The sample includes around 140,000 clones, 70% of them seen just once. Source material: PBMCs. The receptors here all came from an older woman in good health and CMV-seropositive.

The chain employs TRBV7-6 and TRBJ2-1, with 12 bases matching TRBD2. There are 15 residues in the CDR3. CDR1 and CDR2 (germline): SGHVS, FNYEAQ. V lost 5 bases to trimming and J lost 4 bases; unmatched junction nucleotides: 3. The CDR3 region has the DNA TGTGCCAGCAGCCCGGGGACTAGCGGGTACAATGAGCAGTTCTTC. Translation gives CASSPGTSGYNEQFF.

This sequence joins TRBV10-3 and TRBJ1-5; 8 positions match TRBD1. The CDR3 contains 13 residues. J was trimmed by 1 base and V by 10 bases; bases with no gene match: 3. CDR1 and CDR2 (germline): ENHRY, SYGVKD. The CDR3 sequence: CATGQGSNQPQHF. The CDR3 bases are TGTGCCACCGGACAGGGAAGCAATCAGCCCCAGCATTTT.

This chain connects TRBV2 to TRBJ1-2; a possible D gene is TRBD1 (6 bases). Germline CDR1 and CDR2: SNHLY and FYNNEI. V was shortened by 4 bases and J by 2 bases, with 14 bases between the two germline ends. This CDR3 spans 15 amino acids. Here the CDR3 reads CASSGTDRSNYGYTF. Here the CDR3 DNA reads TGTGCCAGCAGTGGGACAGACCGCTCAAACTATGGCTACACCTTC.

The rearrangement joins TRBV6-5 to TRBJ1-1, with D unclear. Germline CDR1 reads MNHEY; CDR2 reads SVGAGI. The CDR3 consists of 14 residues. With 5 bases removed from V and 4 bases from J, the gap between germline ends came to 14 bases. CDR3 sequence reads: CASSDNGIGTEAFF. CDR3 coding DNA: TGTGCCAGCAGTGATAACGGGATCGGCACTGAAGCTTTCTTT.

The chain recombines TRBV18 with TRBJ1-1, with TRBD1 identical over 7 bases. The V gene's germline CDR1 is KGHSH and CDR2 LQKENI. This CDR3 region has 19 residues. V shed 8 bases, J shed 0 bases, and the junction held 21 bases outside the gene matches. DNA for the CDR3: TGTGCCAGCCCAAGTCCCGGGACAGAAACTTCAGCAATGAACACTGAAGCTTTCTTT. Translated, it gives CASPSPGTETSAMNTEAFF.

This chain connects TRBV16 to TRBJ1-2; 8 positions match TRBD1. Unmatched junction bases numbered 4, after V lost 6 bases and J lost 1 base. The CDR3 is 14 amino acids. Looked up from germline, CDR1 is KGHSY and CDR2 is FQNENV. CDR3 nucleotide sequence: TGTGCCAGCAGACCCGACAGGGGTAACTATGGCTACACCTTC. It encodes CASRPDRGNYGYTF.

The CDR3, as DNA: TGTGCCAGCAGCTTACACGGGACTAGCGACGGGGAGCTGTTTTTT. Amino acid sequence: CASSLHGTSDGELFF. The chain combines TRBV11-2 with TRBJ2-2; TRBD2 matches 10 bases. The CDR3 loop spans 15 amino acids. Trimming at V came to 2 bases and at J to 7 bases, leaving 4 bases not matched to a gene. CDR1 SGHAT and CDR2 FQNNGV come from the germline V gene. The variable domain in full, with the rest retrieved from reference TRBV11-2 and TRBJ2-2, is EAGVAQSPRYKIIEKRQSVAFWCNPISGHATLYWYQQILGQGPKLLIQFQNNGVVDDSQLPKDRFSAERLKGVDSTLKIQPAKLEDSAVYLCASSLHGTSDGELFFGEGSRLTVL.

The V and J genes are TRBV9 and TRBJ1-3, with D possibly being TRBD1 (5 bases). CDR3 length equals 16 residues. Trimming stripped 0 bases from V and 0 bases from J, with 10 bases between. Germline-derived CDR1 and CDR2 are SGDLS and YYNGEE. The CDR3 sequence: CASSVEGINSGNTIYF. The CDR3 region has the DNA TGTGCCAGCAGCGTAGAGGGGATTAACTCTGGAAACACCATATATTTT.

The V gene is TRBV5-1, the J gene TRBJ1-4, with 7 bases lining up with TRBD1. The CDR3 spans 15 residues. Germline CDR1 SGHRS, CDR2 YFSETQ. The V and J ends lost 0 bases and 6 bases, in that order; junction bases with no gene match: 5. The CDR3 protein is CASSLDGTADEKLFF. The CDR3 nucleotides read TGCGCCAGCAGCTTGGACGGGACAGCGGATGAAAAACTGTTTTTT.

This rearrangement joins TRBV5-1 to TRBJ1-3; 7 positions match TRBD1. The CDR3 loop spans 16 amino acids. Germline assignment: CDR1 SGHRS and CDR2 YFSETQ. After removal of 2 bases from V and 2 bases from J, the junction contained 7 bases not matched to a gene. As DNA, the CDR3 is TGCGCCAGCAGCTTTCTATCCGGGACAGCTGGAAACACCATATATTTT. Protein sequence: CASSFLSGTAGNTIYF.

This chain joins TRBV7-3 and TRBJ2-3; TRBD1 might be the D (6 bases). The CDR3 runs to 15 residues. Trimming left V 8 bases short and J 3 bases short, with 18 bases between. Germline V gene sequence: CDR1 SGHTA, CDR2 FQGTGA. CDR3 protein: CASGNRDGITDTQYF. CDR3 bases: TGTGCCAGCGGGAACAGGGATGGTATTACAGATACGCAGTATTTT.

This clone was counted a few times. The chain is built from TRBV18 and TRBJ1-5, with D possibly being TRBD1 (5 bases). The germline V and J ends were trimmed by 2 bases and 0 bases, with 11 bases remaining between them. The germline CDR1 and CDR2 sequences are KGHSH and LQKENI. This CDR3 comprises 16 residues. The CDR3 DNA sequence: TGTGCCAGCTCACCAGCGACAGCAAATAGCAATCAGCCCCAGCATTTT. Its translation is CASSPATANSNQPQHF.

In this sample, this clone turned up a few times. The V call is TRBV4-2, the J call TRBJ2-7; 9 bases are a match to TRBD2. This CDR3 is 16 amino acids long. CDR1 is LGHNA, CDR2 YNFKEQ, per germline. The ends lost 0 bases at V and 4 bases at J; junction bases unmatched: 7. The CDR3 region is CASSQDEASGIYEQYF. The CDR3 nucleotides read TGTGCCAGCAGCCAAGATGAGGCTAGCGGGATATACGAGCAGTACTTC.

The rearrangement joins TRBV7-2 to TRBJ2-7, with D maybe TRBD2 (6 bases). V lost 6 bases, J lost 2 bases, and 17 bases lay in between. Germline V gene data show CDR1 as SGHTA and CDR2 as FQGNSA. The CDR3 length is 15 residues. DNA for the CDR3: TGTGCCAGCAGAGAGACCGGGACTTTCGCCTACGAGCAGTACTTC. It is translated as CASRETGTFAYEQYF. The complete variable domain, with remaining parts taken from reference TRBV7-2 and TRBJ2-7, reads GAGVSQSPSNKVTEKGKDVELRCDPISGHTALYWYRQSLGQGLEFLIYFQGNSAPDKSGLPSDRFSAERTGGSVSTLTIQRTQQEDSAVYLCASRETGTFAYEQYFGPGTRLTVT.

The chain recombines TRBV29-1 with TRBJ2-2; D is undetermined. The CDR3 is 14 amino acids. V lost 7 bases to trimming and J lost 4 bases, with 16 bases between them. In germline, CDR1 is SQVTM, CDR2 ANQGSEA. The CDR3 here is CSARKTTGTGELFF. CDR3 coding DNA: TGCAGCGCTCGGAAAACAACGGGCACCGGGGAGCTGTTTTTT.

The gene calls are TRBV5-1 and TRBJ2-1; TRBD2 is a possible D gene (6 bases). Per germline, CDR1 SGHRS and CDR2 YFSETQ. Trimming left V 5 bases short and J 8 bases short, with 14 bases between. The CDR3 has 13 amino acids. CDR3 sequence reads: CASSLVGGDEQFF. In DNA, the CDR3 is TGCGCCAGCAGTCTGGTCGGCGGGGATGAGCAGTTCTTC.

V is TRBV5-4 and J is TRBJ2-7; D may be TRBD2 (6 bases). This CDR3 is built from 15 residues. Per the germline V gene, CDR1 is SGHNT and CDR2 is YYREEE (reference sequence). V was trimmed by 0 bases and J by 3 bases, leaving 13 bases between them. Here the CDR3 DNA reads TGTGCCAGCAGCTTGGATCCGGGAGCTTACTACGAGCAGTACTTC. It yields the protein CASSLDPGAYYEQYF. Filled out from reference TRBV5-4 and TRBJ2-7, the complete variable domain reads ETGVTQSPTHLIKTRGQQVTLRCSSQSGHNTVSWYQQALGQGPQFIFQYYREEENGRGNFPPRFSGLQFPNYSSELNVNALELDDSALYLCASSLDPGAYYEQYFGPGTRLTVT.

As to this clone: The junction and the germline gene differ at one end; a read error may be behind it. V usage is TRBV13 and J usage is TRBJ2-7; 7 nucleotides agree with TRBD1. The CDR3 has 15 residues. Germline CDR1 and CDR2: PRHDT and FYEKMQ (reference sequence). CDR3 DNA sequence: TGTGCCAGCAGCCTAGGCCGGGACAGTCCCTACGAGCAGTACTTC. Translating it yields CASSLGRDSPYEQYF.

The chain carries TRBV5-1 and TRBJ2-1, with a possible D match to TRBD2 (5 bases). Trimming stripped 0 bases from V and 8 bases from J, with 15 bases between. The CDR3 has 15 residues. CDR1 SGHRS and CDR2 YFSETQ come from the germline V gene. The CDR3 sequence is CASSLGGSGSYEQFF. For the CDR3, the DNA is TGCGCCAGCAGCTTGGGGGGATCGGGGTCCTATGAGCAGTTCTTC.

The genes are TRBV6-6 and TRBJ2-3; 9 bases are shared with TRBD1. This CDR3 spans 15 amino acids. Germline CDR1 reads MNHNY; CDR2 reads SVGAGI (reference sequence). Trimming cost V 5 bases and J 0 bases; bases outside gene matches: 3. CDR3 coding DNA: TGTGCCAGCAGTCACGGACAGGGGAGCACAGATACGCAGTATTTT. Protein sequence: CASSHGQGSTDTQYF.

The rearrangement joins TRBV5-4 to TRBJ2-1; 8 nucleotides line up with TRBD2. J was trimmed by 5 bases and V by 0 bases; bases with no gene match: 7. Germline-derived CDR1 and CDR2 are SGHNT and YYREEE (reference sequence). This CDR3 spans 16 amino acids. The CDR3 region is CASSLGLTSANNEQFF. The CDR3 DNA reads as TGTGCCAGCAGCTTGGGATTGACTAGCGCGAACAATGAGCAGTTCTTC.

The chain carries TRBV5-1 and TRBJ1-2; 12 bases match TRBD1. Germline-derived CDR1 and CDR2 are SGHRS and YFSETQ. CDR3 length: 17 amino acids. V shed 0 bases and J 6 bases; nucleotides not matched to a gene: 9. CDR3 in amino acids: CASSLGRDRGLANGYTF. CDR3 sequence (DNA): TGCGCCAGCAGCTTGGGACGGGACAGGGGGCTGGCTAATGGCTACACCTTC.

This clone was observed once. The chain employs TRBV28 and TRBJ2-1; D not certain. From germline, CDR1 is MDHEN and CDR2 SYDVKM. The CDR3 runs 13 residues. The ends were cut back, 9 bases at V and 0 bases at J, with 9 bases in the middle. The CDR3 is CASGLRSYNEQFF. The CDR3, as DNA: TGTGCCAGTGGGCTGCGCTCCTACAATGAGCAGTTCTTC.

The chain combines TRBV15 with TRBJ2-1, with 7 bases aligning to TRBD2. V was clipped by 4 bases and J by 1 base; unmatched bases: 7. CDR3 length: 16 amino acids. Germline CDR1 reads LNHNV; CDR2 reads YYDKDF (reference sequence). CDR3 DNA: TGTGCCACCAGCATGGGGAGGGACCTATCCTACAATGAGCAGTTCTTC. It codes for CATSMGRDLSYNEQFF. Drawing the rest from reference TRBV15 and TRBJ2-1, the complete variable domain is DAMVIQNPRYQVTQFGKPVTLSCSQTLNHNVMYWYQQKSSQAPKLLFHYYDKDFNNEADTPDNFQSRRPNTSFCFLDIRSPGLGDTAMYLCATSMGRDLSYNEQFFGPGTRLTVL.

V is TRBV4-1 and J is TRBJ2-7; D possibly corresponds to TRBD2 (6 bases). Germline CDR1 reads MGHRA; CDR2 reads YSYEKL. The CDR3 is 14 amino acids. Between the trimmed V and J ends, which lost 4 bases and 3 bases, there was a span of 13 bases. The CDR3 DNA reads as TGCGCCAGCAGCCGGACTACTACGATCTACGAGCAGTACTTC. As protein: CASSRTTTIYEQYF.

The sample holds a few counts of this clone. V and J are TRBV27 and TRBJ1-2, with 7 bases identical to TRBD1. Trimming cost V 3 bases and J 2 bases; bases outside gene matches: 3. The CDR3 is 14 amino acids. Germline lookup yields CDR1 MNHEY and CDR2 SMNVEV (reference sequence). In DNA, the CDR3 is TGTGCCAGCAGTTTGAGGGGGCACAACTATGGCTACACCTTC. Protein: CASSLRGHNYGYTF.

As to this clone: Sequence at one end of the junction differs from germline and may be a read error. This chain joins TRBV7-7 and TRBJ2-2; D might be TRBD1 (6 bases). CDR1 SSHAT and CDR2 FNYEAQ come from the germline V gene (reference sequence). The CDR3 is 13 residues long. The CDR3 DNA sequence: TGTGCTAGCAGCTTAGAGGGACAAGGGGAGCTGTTTTTT. The encoded protein is CASSLEGQGELFF.

The V call is TRBV10-3, the J call TRBJ2-3; the match to TRBD2 covers 11 bases. With V trimmed by 10 bases and J by 4 bases, 7 bases remained unmatched. CDR1 ENHRY and CDR2 SYGVKD come from the germline V gene. The CDR3 covers 14 residues. In nucleotides, the CDR3 is TGTGCCACCCCCACTAGCGGGAGCTCAGATACGCAGTATTTT. Residues: CATPTSGSSDTQYF.

This rearrangement joins TRBV12-5 to TRBJ1-1; D is uncertain. The CDR3 sequence is 13 residues long. Germline CDR1 is LGHNT and CDR2 is FRNRAP. Trimming took off 1 base at V and 1 base at J, with 4 bases between the two ends. In DNA, the CDR3 is TGTGCTAGTGGTTTGGCAGAGAACACTGAAGCTTTCTTT. Translation: CASGLAENTEAFF.